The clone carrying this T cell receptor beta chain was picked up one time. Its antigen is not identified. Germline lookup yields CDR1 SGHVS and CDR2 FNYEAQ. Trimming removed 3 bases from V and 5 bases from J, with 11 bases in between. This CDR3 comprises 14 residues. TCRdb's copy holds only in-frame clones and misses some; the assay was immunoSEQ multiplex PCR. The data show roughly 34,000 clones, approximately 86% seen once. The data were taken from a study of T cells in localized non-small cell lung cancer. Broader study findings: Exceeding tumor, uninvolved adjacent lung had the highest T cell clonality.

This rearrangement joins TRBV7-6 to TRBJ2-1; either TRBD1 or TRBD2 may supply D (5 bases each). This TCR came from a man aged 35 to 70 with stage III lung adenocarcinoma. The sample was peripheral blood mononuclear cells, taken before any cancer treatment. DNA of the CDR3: TGTGCCAGCAGCTTGGGGGTAGGGAACAATGAGCAGTTCTTC. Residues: CASSLGVGNNEQFF.